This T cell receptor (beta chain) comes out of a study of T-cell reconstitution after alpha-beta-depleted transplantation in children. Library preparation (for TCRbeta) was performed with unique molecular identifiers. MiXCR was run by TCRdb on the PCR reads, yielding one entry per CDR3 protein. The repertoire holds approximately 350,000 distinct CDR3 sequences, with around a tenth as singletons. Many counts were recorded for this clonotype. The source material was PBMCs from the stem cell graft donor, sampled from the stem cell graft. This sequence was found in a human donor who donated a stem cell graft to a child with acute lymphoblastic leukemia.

Here the CDR3 DNA reads TGTGCCAGCAGCTCGACAGGGGCCTATGGCTACACCTTC. Translated: CASSSTGAYGYTF. The rearrangement joins TRBV11-2 to TRBJ1-2; 8 nucleotides agree with TRBD1. Germline assignment: CDR1 SGHAT and CDR2 FQNNGV. The ends lost 4 bases at V and 4 bases at J; junction bases unmatched: 2. The CDR3 length is 13 residues.